The sample holds many counts of the clone carrying this TCR beta chain. The time point: newly diagnosed GD, antithyroid drugs for less than 3 months. RNA extracted from PBMCs served as the sequencing template. Library construction for TCR beta used iRepertoire HTBI primers and Arm-PCR of CDR3 regions. A single record per CDR3 protein comes from TCRdb applying MiXCR to the multiplex PCR reads. The top ten clones hold 15% to 20% of a sample with 350,000 to 450,000 distinct CDR3 sequences, 14% to 15% of them seen once. CDR3 length: 17 amino acids. Deletions cut 3 bases from V and 0 bases from J, with 16 bases between. Germline lookup yields CDR1 MDHEN and CDR2 SYDVKM. These data are taken from a study of regulatory T cells in long-lasting Graves disease. These data are also associated with another study on T cells in Graves' hyperthyroidism and ophthalmopathy. That study adds: Initially, a first-round RT-PCR of the TCR CDR3 employed the HTBI primer set.

The V and J genes are TRBV28 and TRBJ2-3; D not certain. Sequences were derived from peripheral blood mononuclear cells (PBMCs), sampled at new diagnosis, from a patient treated with antithyroid drugs. The TCR was taken from a woman aged 25 to 39 with Graves disease. The DNA for the CDR3 is TGTGCCAGCAGTTTCGATAGACCCGGTGCTAGCACAGATACGCAGTATTTT. It encodes CASSFDRPGASTDTQYF.